Presented here are 27 T cell receptor beta chains from one specimen sequenced in a study of T cell changes during pregnancy in multiple sclerosis. Some clones are missing from TCRdb's copy, which holds only in-frame ones; the method was immunoSEQ multiplex PCR. Seen here are under 55,000 clones, 80% to 95% observed once, and the top ten hold 0.55% to 0.65%. Source: CD4+ T cells from peripheral blood mononuclear cells, taken after pregnancy. The receptors shown here come from a female donor in good health, enrolled as a control in a pregnancy study.

Worth noting for this clone: Its ends do not fully match the called genes, so a read error is possible. This specimen includes other DNA sequences encoding the same CDR3. The chain links TRBV10-3 to TRBJ2-1; TRBD1 agrees at 11 bases. CDR1 and CDR2 from the germline V gene are ENHRY and SYGVKD. This CDR3 contains 16 residues. The CDR3 region is CAISVGDRGSYNEQFF. DNA of the CDR3: TGCGCCATCAGTGTAGGGGACAGGGGGTCCTACAATGAGCAGTTCTTC.

The V gene is TRBV27, the J gene TRBJ1-2; tentative D call: TRBD1 (6 bases). Trimming removed 7 bases from V and 5 bases from J, with 20 bases in between. The CDR3 consists of 15 residues. Germline CDR1 and CDR2: MNHEY and SMNVEV (reference sequence). CDR3 DNA sequence: TGTGCCAGCAAAAATGACAGGAGAATGGGATATGGCTACACCTTC. Its protein is CASKNDRRMGYGYTF.

CDR3 sequence reads: CASSASVGPPYEQYF. The CDR3 DNA follows: TGTGCCAGCAGCGCCTCGGTGGGGCCCCCGTACGAGCAGTACTTC. V is TRBV9 and J is TRBJ2-7, with a possible D match to TRBD1 (5 bases). Trimming cost V 3 bases and J 4 bases, with 17 bases left between them. Germline V gene lookup returns CDR1 SGDLS and CDR2 YYNGEE. The CDR3 totals 15 residues.

The chain employs TRBV7-3 and TRBJ2-3, with 7 bases that match TRBD2. From germline, CDR1 is SGHTA and CDR2 FQGTGA. J lost 3 bases, V lost 5 bases, and 2 bases had no gene match. The CDR3 is made up of 13 amino acids. The CDR3 region is CASSPGLTDTQYF. The DNA for the CDR3 is TGTGCCAGCAGCCCGGGACTAACAGATACGCAGTATTTT. Supplemented by reference TRBV7-3 and TRBJ2-3, the full variable domain reads GAGVSQTPSNKVTEKGKYVELRCDPISGHTALYWYRQSLGQGPEFLIYFQGTGAADDSGLPNDRFFAVRPEGSVSTLKIQRTERGDSAVYLCASSPGLTDTQYFGPGTRLTVL.

The chain employs TRBV4-1 and TRBJ1-1; 7 bases agree with TRBD1. V gave up 4 bases and J gave up 6 bases; unmatched junction bases: 8. The CDR3 length is 14 residues. Germline CDR1 reads MGHRA; CDR2 reads YSYEKL. The CDR3 is CASSRPGGNAEAFF. In DNA, the CDR3 is TGCGCCAGCAGCCGCCCAGGGGGAAACGCTGAAGCTTTCTTT.

V and J are TRBV28 and TRBJ1-1; 8 bases match TRBD1. This CDR3 region has 16 residues. Looked up from germline, CDR1 is MDHEN and CDR2 is SYDVKM. J lost 0 bases, V lost 5 bases, and 8 bases had no gene match. CDR3 amino acids: CASSPALTGVNTEAFF. The DNA for the CDR3 is TGTGCCAGCAGTCCAGCTTTGACAGGGGTGAACACTGAAGCTTTCTTT.

V gene TRBV29-1 combines with J gene TRBJ1-1; possibly TRBD1 for D (5 bases). V shed 3 bases and J shed 0 bases, with 11 bases lying between them. Per germline, CDR1 SQVTM and CDR2 ANQGSEA. CDR3 length: 14 residues. The CDR3 reads CSVDREGMNTEAFF. The DNA of the CDR3 is TGCAGCGTTGACAGGGAGGGTATGAACACTGAAGCTTTCTTT.

This clone was seen once. The gene calls are TRBV18 and TRBJ2-1; 8 nucleotides agree with TRBD2. CDR1 and CDR2 from the germline V gene are KGHSH and LQKENI. The junction had 4 bases not matched to a gene; V was cut back by 3 bases and J by 6 bases. CDR3 size: 14 residues. CDR3 protein: CASSPQRGGNEQFF. CDR3 bases: TGTGCCAGCTCACCTCAACGGGGGGGCAATGAGCAGTTCTTC.

The chain carries TRBV5-1 and TRBJ2-2; TRBD1 aligns across 9 bases. This CDR3 is built from 15 residues. V lost 4 bases, J lost 4 bases, and 5 bases stayed unmatched. Germline CDR1 reads SGHRS; CDR2 reads YFSETQ. The CDR3 sequence is CASSPGTGSTGELFF. The CDR3 nucleotides read TGCGCCAGCAGCCCGGGGACAGGGTCCACCGGGGAGCTGTTTTTT.

This chain uses TRBV6-1 with TRBJ2-7, with 13 bases aligning to TRBD2. The V gene end was trimmed by 0 bases and the J gene end by 3 bases; junction bases not matched to a gene: 2. Germline-derived CDR1 and CDR2 are MNHNS and SASEGT. The CDR3 has 16 residues. CDR3 region: CASSEAGTSGIYEQYF. As DNA, the CDR3 is TGTGCCAGCAGTGAAGCCGGGACTAGCGGGATCTACGAGCAGTACTTC.

The rearrangement uses TRBV19 and TRBJ2-7, with a weak D call TRBD1 (6 bases). The CDR3 loop spans 14 amino acids. Germline CDR1 LNHDA, CDR2 SQIVND (reference sequence). V was cut by 10 bases and J by 0 bases, with 16 bases left in between. The CDR3 sequence is CATAWGLSSYEQYF. The CDR3 nucleotides are TGTGCCACCGCGTGGGGGCTAAGCTCCTACGAGCAGTACTTC.

This rearrangement joins TRBV6-5 to TRBJ1-2; 7 nucleotides line up with TRBD1. Losses at the gene ends were 4 bases for V and 3 bases for J; bases not matched to a gene: 5. Germline V gives CDR1 MNHEY, CDR2 SVGAGI. This CDR3 region has 14 residues. Written as DNA, the CDR3 is TGTGCCAGCAGTTCTCATACAGGGGACTATGGCTACACCTTC. Its protein product is CASSSHTGDYGYTF.

The rearrangement links TRBV12-5 to TRBJ1-2, with TRBD1 as a possible D gene (6 bases). Between the trimmed V and J ends, which lost 0 bases and 8 bases, there was a span of 19 bases. The CDR3 loop spans 16 amino acids. Germline lookup yields CDR1 LGHNT and CDR2 FRNRAP. CDR3 region: CASGLVLGQGTGGYTF. The CDR3 coding sequence is TGTGCTAGTGGTTTGGTACTCGGGCAGGGGACCGGCGGCTACACCTTC.

V and J are TRBV7-2 and TRBJ2-1, with D perhaps TRBD1 (6 bases). The CDR3 has 14 residues. Germline loops: CDR1 SGHTA, CDR2 FQGNSA. Trimming shortened V by 7 bases and J by 5 bases, and 15 bases separated the two germline ends. This chain's CDR3 is CASKPGTSNNEQFF. The CDR3, as DNA: TGTGCCAGCAAACCAGGGACATCTAACAATGAGCAGTTCTTC.

The V gene is TRBV19, the J gene TRBJ2-7, with 8 positions matching TRBD1. The CDR3 loop spans 16 amino acids. Looked up from germline, CDR1 is LNHDA and CDR2 is SQIVND (reference sequence). Trimming removed 3 bases from V and 4 bases from J; junction bases left unmatched: 11. CDR3 region: CASSIAQGAPGYEQYF. For the CDR3, the DNA is TGTGCCAGTAGTATTGCCCAGGGGGCCCCGGGATACGAGCAGTACTTC.

V is TRBV7-9 and J is TRBJ2-3, with TRBD1 matching over 9 bases. This CDR3 is built from 16 residues. V lost 6 bases to trimming and J lost 2 bases; unmatched junction nucleotides: 9. Germline CDR1 is SEHNR and CDR2 is FQNEAQ (reference sequence). In DNA form, the CDR3 reads TGTGCCAGCAGACCCAGACAGGGGGACTACACAGATACGCAGTATTTT. Protein product: CASRPRQGDYTDTQYF.

J is TRBJ2-3 and V is TRBV10-1; D perhaps matches TRBD2 (5 bases). Between the trimmed V and J ends, which lost 3 bases and 2 bases, there was a span of 12 bases. Germline values: CDR1 WNHNN, CDR2 SYGVQD (reference sequence). This CDR3 has 15 amino acids. CDR3 region: CASSESLGNTDTQYF. In DNA, the CDR3 is TGCGCCAGCAGTGAATCACTAGGAAACACAGATACGCAGTATTTT.

The chain links TRBV19 to TRBJ1-5, with D possibly matching TRBD1 (5 bases). The germline gives CDR1 LNHDA, CDR2 SQIVND (reference sequence). V dropped 7 bases and J dropped 2 bases, with 27 bases sitting between them. This CDR3 spans 19 amino acids. The CDR3 sequence: CASTMGGGRRADRNQPQHF. DNA of the CDR3: TGTGCCAGTACCATGGGGGGGGGACGGAGGGCTGATCGCAATCAGCCCCAGCATTTT.

This sequence joins TRBV15 and TRBJ1-2; TRBD1 is a possible D gene (5 bases). The CDR3 spans 14 residues. Germline V gene sequence: CDR1 LNHNV, CDR2 YYDKDF (reference sequence). V was shortened by 0 bases and J by 3 bases, with 8 bases between the two germline ends. The CDR3 DNA reads TGTGCCACCAGCAGAGATCGGGGGGACTATGGCTACACCTTC. The encoded protein is CATSRDRGDYGYTF.

J is TRBJ2-2 and V is TRBV5-1; D is unclear. This CDR3 contains 11 residues. CDR1 is SGHRS, CDR2 YFSETQ, per germline. V was trimmed by 0 bases and J by 9 bases, leaving 3 bases between them. The CDR3 reads CASSLDWELFF. The CDR3 nucleotides are TGCGCCAGCAGCTTGGACTGGGAGCTGTTTTTT.

V usage is TRBV7-2 and J usage is TRBJ2-7; the D is unclear. The germline V gene has CDR1 SGHTA and CDR2 FQGNSA. Trimming took 3 bases from V and 6 from J, leaving 9 bases between them. The CDR3 is 12 residues long. CDR3 protein: CASSFSTGEQYF. Written as DNA, the CDR3 is TGTGCCAGCAGCTTCAGCACGGGCGAGCAGTACTTC.

V gene TRBV28 combines with J gene TRBJ1-1; D not resolved. V lost 4 bases and J lost 2, with 11 bases in between. This CDR3 has 14 amino acids. Germline V gene data show CDR1 as MDHEN and CDR2 as SYDVKM. For the CDR3, the DNA is TGTGCCAGCAGTTCAATGAGGTACAACACTGAAGCTTTCTTT. Amino acids: CASSSMRYNTEAFF.

A few counts support this clone. The V and J genes are TRBV7-6 and TRBJ1-5; D is uncertain. CDR3 length: 15 residues. Trimming pared 5 bases from V and 4 bases from J, leaving 15 bases between. Looked up from germline, CDR1 is SGHVS and CDR2 is FNYEAQ. This CDR3 is CASSRMSGLNQPQHF. CDR3 coding DNA: TGTGCCAGCAGCCGGATGTCAGGTCTTAATCAGCCCCAGCATTTT.

This chain joins TRBV6-1 and TRBJ2-1, with a weak D call TRBD2 (6 bases). The CDR3 spans 14 residues. Per germline, CDR1 MNHNS and CDR2 SASEGT. V lost 10 bases and J 1 base, leaving 14 bases between the germline ends. The chain's CDR3 is CATSGAGSYNEQFF. The CDR3 coding sequence is TGTGCCACCTCCGGGGCGGGGTCCTACAATGAGCAGTTCTTC.

This chain uses TRBV6-5 with TRBJ2-5; no definite D call. CDR1 is MNHEY, CDR2 SVGAGI, per germline. Trimming took 0 bases from V and 2 from J, leaving 10 bases between them. CDR3 size: 15 residues. This CDR3 is CASSYSPRLQETQYF. In DNA, the CDR3 is TGTGCCAGCAGTTACTCCCCCCGACTGCAAGAGACCCAGTACTTC.

V and J are TRBV10-3 and TRBJ2-7; the D gene is possibly TRBD2 (7 bases). Deletions cut 2 bases from V and 5 bases from J, with 16 bases between. Germline loops: CDR1 ENHRY, CDR2 SYGVKD. The CDR3 runs to 15 residues. The CDR3 spells CAISERGAPTDEQYF. The CDR3, as DNA: TGTGCCATCAGTGAGCGGGGGGCCCCTACTGACGAGCAGTACTTC.

The chain has TRBV6-1 and TRBJ1-4; 10 bases match TRBD1. V gave up 9 bases and J gave up 7 bases; unmatched junction bases: 11. Looked up from germline, CDR1 is MNHNS and CDR2 is SASEGT. The CDR3 is 15 residues long. The CDR3 bases are TGTGCCAGTTTGCCAGATGGACAGGGGGGTGAAAAACTGTTTTTT. Translated: CASLPDGQGGEKLFF.